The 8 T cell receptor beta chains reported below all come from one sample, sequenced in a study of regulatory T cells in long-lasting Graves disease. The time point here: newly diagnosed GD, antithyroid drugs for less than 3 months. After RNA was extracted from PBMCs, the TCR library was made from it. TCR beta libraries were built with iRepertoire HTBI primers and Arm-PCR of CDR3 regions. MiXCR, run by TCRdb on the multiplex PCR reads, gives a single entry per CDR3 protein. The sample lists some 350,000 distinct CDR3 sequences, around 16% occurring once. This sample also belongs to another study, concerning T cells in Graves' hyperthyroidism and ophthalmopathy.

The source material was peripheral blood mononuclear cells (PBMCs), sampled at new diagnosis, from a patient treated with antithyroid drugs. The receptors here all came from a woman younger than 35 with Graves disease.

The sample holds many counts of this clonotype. CDR3 residues: CASSWDRGSEAFF. CDR3 in DNA: TGTGCCAGCAGCTGGGACAGGGGCTCTGAAGCTTTCTTT. The J gene is TRBJ1-1, the V gene TRBV6-1, with 10 bases lining up with TRBD1. This CDR3 is 13 amino acids long. Germline V gene lookup returns CDR1 MNHNS and CDR2 SASEGT. The junction had 4 bases not matched to a gene; V was cut back by 6 bases and J by 6 bases.

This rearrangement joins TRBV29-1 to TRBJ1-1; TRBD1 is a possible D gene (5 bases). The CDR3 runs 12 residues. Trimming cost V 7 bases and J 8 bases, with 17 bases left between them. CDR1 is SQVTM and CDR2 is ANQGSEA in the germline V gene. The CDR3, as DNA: TGCAGCGCCCAAAGGGACGCCCGGGAAGCTTTCTTT. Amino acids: CSAQRDAREAFF.

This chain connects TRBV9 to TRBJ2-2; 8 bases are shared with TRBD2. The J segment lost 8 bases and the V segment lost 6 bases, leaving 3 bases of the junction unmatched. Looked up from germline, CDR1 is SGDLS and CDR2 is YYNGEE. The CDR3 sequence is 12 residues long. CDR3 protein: CASNSGAGELFF. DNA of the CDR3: TGTGCCAGCAATAGCGGGGCGGGGGAGCTGTTTTTT.

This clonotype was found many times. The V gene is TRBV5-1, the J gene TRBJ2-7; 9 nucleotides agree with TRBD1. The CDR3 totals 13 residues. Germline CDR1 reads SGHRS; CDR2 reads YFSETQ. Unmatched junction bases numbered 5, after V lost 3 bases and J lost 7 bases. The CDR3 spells CASSWRTGEEQYF. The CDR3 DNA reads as TGCGCCAGCAGCTGGCGGACAGGGGAAGAGCAGTACTTC.

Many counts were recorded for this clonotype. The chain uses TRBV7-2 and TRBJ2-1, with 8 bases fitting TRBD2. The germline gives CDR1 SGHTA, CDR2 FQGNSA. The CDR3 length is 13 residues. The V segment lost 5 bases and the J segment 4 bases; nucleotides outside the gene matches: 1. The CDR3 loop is CASSTSGYNEQFF. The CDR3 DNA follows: TGTGCCAGCAGCACTAGCGGTTACAATGAGCAGTTCTTC.

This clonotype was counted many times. CDR3 sequence: CASSTHPGTGIGSYTF. CDR3 bases: TGTGCCAGCAGCACCCACCCCGGGACAGGTATCGGGAGCTACACCTTC. The V call is TRBV7-2, the J call TRBJ1-2, with 8 bases aligning to TRBD1. The V and J ends lost 5 bases and 9 bases, in that order; junction bases with no gene match: 17. The germline CDR1 and CDR2 sequences are SGHTA and FQGNSA. The CDR3 has 16 amino acids.

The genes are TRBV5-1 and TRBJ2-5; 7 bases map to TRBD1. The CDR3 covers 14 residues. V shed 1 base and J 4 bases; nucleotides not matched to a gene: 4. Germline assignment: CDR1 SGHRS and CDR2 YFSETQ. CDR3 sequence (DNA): TGCGCCAGCAGCTTGAACAGGGGCGGAGAGACCCAGTACTTC. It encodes CASSLNRGGETQYF. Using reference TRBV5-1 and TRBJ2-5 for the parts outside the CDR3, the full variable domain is KAGVTQTPRYLIKTRGQQVTLSCSPISGHRSVSWYQQTPGQGLQFLFEYFSETQRNKGNFPGRFSGRQFSNSRSEMNVSTLELGDSALYLCASSLNRGGETQYFGPGTRLLVL.

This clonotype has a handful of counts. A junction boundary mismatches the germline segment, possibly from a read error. CDR3 sequence (DNA): TGTGCCGGTAGTATCCGGGACACCGCGAACACCGGGGAGCTGTTTTTT. It translates to CAGSIRDTANTGELFF. The V gene is TRBV19, the J gene TRBJ2-2; TRBD1 is a possible D gene (6 bases). This CDR3 comprises 16 residues. From germline, CDR1 is LNHDA and CDR2 SQIVND (reference sequence). The entire variable domain, with the rest obtained from reference TRBV19 and TRBJ2-2, is as follows: DGGITQSPKYLFRKEGQNVTLSCEQNLNHDAMYWYRQDPGQGLRLIYYSQIVNDFQKGDIAEGYSVSREKKESFPLTVTSAQKNPTAFYLCAGSIRDTANTGELFFGEGSRLTVL.